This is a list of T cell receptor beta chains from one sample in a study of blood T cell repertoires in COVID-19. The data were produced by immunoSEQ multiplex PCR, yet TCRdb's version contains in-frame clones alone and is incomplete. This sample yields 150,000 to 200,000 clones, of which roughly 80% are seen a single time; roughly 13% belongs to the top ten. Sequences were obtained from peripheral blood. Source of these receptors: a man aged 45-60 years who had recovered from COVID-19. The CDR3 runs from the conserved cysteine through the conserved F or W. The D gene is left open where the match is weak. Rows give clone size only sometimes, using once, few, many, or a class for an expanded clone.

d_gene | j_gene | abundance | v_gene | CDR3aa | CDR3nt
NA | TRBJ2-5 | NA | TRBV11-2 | CASSLVAETQYF | TGTGCCAGCAGCCTCGTAGCGGAGACCCAGTACTTC
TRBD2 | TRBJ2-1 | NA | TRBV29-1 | CSVPGLVRSRGEQFF | TGCAGCGTCCCGGGACTAGTACGGAGCCGCGGTGAGCAGTTCTTC
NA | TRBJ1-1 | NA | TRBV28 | CASSNQGMNTEAFF | TGTGCCAGCAGTAACCAGGGGATGAACACTGAAGCTTTCTTT
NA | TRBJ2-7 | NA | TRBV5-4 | CASSRQVNLYEQYF | TGTGCCAGCAGTCGACAGGTCAATCTCTACGAGCAGTACTTC
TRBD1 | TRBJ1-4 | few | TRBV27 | CASSLMGTVNEKLFF | TGTGCCAGCAGTTTAATGGGGACAGTTAATGAAAAACTGTTTTTT
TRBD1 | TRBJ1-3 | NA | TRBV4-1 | CASSQDLQGSRNTIYF | TGCGCCAGCAGCCAAGATCTACAGGGGTCAAGAAACACCATATATTTT
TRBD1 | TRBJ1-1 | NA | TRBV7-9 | CASSFQGVNTEAFF | TGTGCCAGCAGCTTCCAGGGGGTGAACACTGAAGCTTTCTTT
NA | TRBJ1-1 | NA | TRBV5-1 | CASRVGANTEAFF | TGCGCCAGCAGAGTGGGGGCAAACACTGAAGCTTTCTTT
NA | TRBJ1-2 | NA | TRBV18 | CASLDRSNYGYTF | TGTGCCAGCTTAGACAGGTCTAACTATGGCTACACCTTC
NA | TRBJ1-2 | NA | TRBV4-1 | CASSQDPSFDIYGYTF | TGCGCCAGCAGCCAAGATCCATCCTTCGACATCTATGGCTACACCTTC
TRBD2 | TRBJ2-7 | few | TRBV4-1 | CASSQDLRPANGLAGGRNEQYF | TGCGCCAGCAGCCAAGATCTTCGCCCAGCAAACGGACTAGCGGGAGGGAGGAACGAGCAGTACTTC
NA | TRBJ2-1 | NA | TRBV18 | CASSPPNYNEQFF | TGTGCCAGCTCACCACCTAACTACAATGAGCAGTTCTTC
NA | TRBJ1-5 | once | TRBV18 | CASSPCDSGNQPQHF | TGTGCCAGCTCACCATGCGACTCGGGCAATCAGCCCCAGCATTTT
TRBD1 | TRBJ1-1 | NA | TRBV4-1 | CASRHDRANTEAFF | TGCGCCAGCAGACACGACAGGGCGAACACTGAAGCTTTCTTT
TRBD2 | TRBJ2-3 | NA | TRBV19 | CASSSLAGGPDTQYF | TGTGCCAGTAGTTCTCTAGCGGGAGGCCCAGATACGCAGTATTTT
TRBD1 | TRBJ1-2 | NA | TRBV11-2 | CASSLTGMDYTF | TGTGCCAGCAGCTTGACAGGGATGGACTACACCTTC
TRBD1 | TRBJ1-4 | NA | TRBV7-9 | CASSAWDSPNEKLFF | TGTGCCAGCAGCGCCTGGGACAGCCCTAATGAAAAACTGTTTTTT
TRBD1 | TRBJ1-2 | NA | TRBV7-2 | CASSRQLDRGHGYTF | TGTGCCAGCAGCCGTCAGTTGGACAGGGGGCATGGCTACACCTTC
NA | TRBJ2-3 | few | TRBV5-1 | CASSLDVKFTDTQYF | TGCGCCAGCAGCTTGGATGTCAAATTCACAGATACGCAGTATTTT
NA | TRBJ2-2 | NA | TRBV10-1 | CASSWLATGELFF | TGCGCCAGCAGCTGGCTTGCCACCGGGGAGCTGTTTTTT
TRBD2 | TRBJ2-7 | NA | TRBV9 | CASSGGTSGTYEQYF | TGTGCCAGCAGCGGCGGGACTAGCGGTACCTACGAGCAGTACTTC
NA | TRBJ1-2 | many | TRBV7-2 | CASSPPAPGQYYTF | TGTGCCAGCAGCCCTCCCGCTCCTGGACAGTACTACACCTTC
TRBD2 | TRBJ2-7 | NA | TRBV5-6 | CASSRGSSYEQYF | TGTGCCAGCAGCCGCGGGAGTTCCTACGAGCAGTACTTC
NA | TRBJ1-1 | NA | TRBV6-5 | CASSTLQGAEAFF | TGTGCCAGCAGTACTCTTCAGGGCGCTGAAGCTTTCTTT
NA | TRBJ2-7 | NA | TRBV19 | CASSPVTGLTNEQYF | TGTGCCAGTAGCCCTGTGACGGGGTTGACGAACGAGCAGTACTTC
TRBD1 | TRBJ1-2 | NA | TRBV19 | CASSIAQGNGYGYTF | TGTGCCAGTAGTATCGCACAGGGGAATGGTTATGGCTACACCTTC
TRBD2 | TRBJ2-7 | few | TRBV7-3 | CASSPPASGPSYEQYF | TGTGCCAGCAGCCCCCCGGCTAGCGGGCCATCCTACGAGCAGTACTTC